The rows below give T cell receptor beta chains drawn from one sample of a study of T cells in Graves' hyperthyroidism and ophthalmopathy. TCRdb redid the calling of the multiplex PCR reads with MiXCR, one entry per CDR3 protein. Among about 600,000 distinct CDR3 sequences listed, roughly a sixth were seen once. Sequenced input: blood. Receptor source: a woman between 35 and 50 years old with Graves' ophthalmopathy. The CDR3 runs from the conserved cysteine through the conserved F or W. A D gene is named only where the DNA matches it firmly. The size field is filled for only some rows; it gives once, few, many or a size class.

len	d_gene	abundance	v_gene	j_gene	CDR3aa	CDR3nt
15	TRBD1	few	TRBV7-9	TRBJ1-3	CASSRTGSSGNTIYF	TGTGCCAGCAGCCGGACAGGTAGCTCTGGAAACACCATATATTTT
14	NA	NA	TRBV7-9	TRBJ1-2	CASSFAGVGYGYTF	TGTGCCAGCAGCTTCGCAGGGGTGGGCTATGGCTACACCTTC
16	TRBD2	many	TRBV20-1	TRBJ2-5	CSARDLAGGDKETQYF	TGCAGTGCTAGAGATTTGGCGGGGGGGGATAAAGAGACCCAGTACTTC
15	TRBD2	many	TRBV3-1	TRBJ2-1	CASSQSSGGRNEQFF	TGTGCCAGCAGCCAATCTAGCGGGGGAAGAAATGAGCAGTTCTTC
14	NA	few	TRBV6-1	TRBJ1-3	CASTDGVSGNTIYF	TGTGCCAGCACCGACGGGGTGTCTGGAAACACCATATATTTT
17	NA	many	TRBV11-2	TRBJ1-6	CASSLGRGRTYNSPLHF	TGTGCCAGCAGCTTAGGCAGGGGCCGAACTTATAATTCACCCCTCCACTTT
16	TRBD2	many	TRBV28	TRBJ2-5	CASSPPGSGLGETQYF	TGTGCCAGCAGCCCACCCGGTAGCGGGCTAGGAGAGACCCAGTACTTC
16	NA	many	TRBV7-9	TRBJ2-7	CASSPARGRERYEQYF	TGTGCCAGCAGCCCCGCGAGGGGGCGGGAGAGGTACGAGCAGTACTTC
13	NA	few	TRBV4-1	TRBJ1-6	CASSQGGGSPLHF	TGCGCCAGCAGCCAAGGGGGTGGTTCACCCCTCCACTTT
14	TRBD1	many	TRBV7-8	TRBJ1-6	CASSLNRGSSPLHF	TGTGCCAGCAGCTTAAACAGGGGAAGTTCACCCCTCCACTTT
16	NA	many	TRBV12-3/TRBV12-4	TRBJ2-3	CASSLWLAASTDTQYF	TGTGCCAGCAGTTTATGGTTAGCGGCTAGCACAGATACGCAGTATTTT
14	NA	many	TRBV5-1	TRBJ2-7	CASSLAGGEYEQYF	TGCGCCAGCAGCTTGGCCGGTGGCGAGTACGAGCAGTACTTC
14	NA	many	TRBV20-1	TRBJ1-1	CSARDRAENTEAFF	TGCAGTGCTAGAGACCGGGCTGAGAACACTGAAGCTTTCTTT
15	NA	few	TRBV5-1	TRBJ2-7	CASSAEGTPGREQYF	TGCGCCAGCAGCGCGGAGGGGACACCGGGGCGGGAGCAGTACTTC
14	NA	NA	TRBV10-3	TRBJ1-5	CAISDPTVLQPQHF	TGTGCCATCAGTGACCCGACTGTCCTTCAGCCCCAGCATTTT
15	NA	many	TRBV5-4	TRBJ2-3	CASSKMSLEPNTQYF	TGTGCCAGCAGCAAGATGTCACTAGAGCCTAATACGCAGTATTTT
19	TRBD1	NA	TRBV24-1	TRBJ2-7	CATSDPTGQVSGSYNEQYF	TGTGCCACCAGTGACCCTACTGGACAGGTTAGTGGCTCCTACAATGAGCAGTACTTC
14	TRBD1	NA	TRBV20-1	TRBJ1-2	CSARVTQGADGYTF	TGCAGTGCTAGAGTTACACAGGGGGCGGATGGCTACACCTTC
13	TRBD2	many	TRBV27	TRBJ2-5	CASSKREGETQYF	TGTGCCAGCAGTAAGCGGGAGGGCGAGACCCAGTACTTC
12	NA	NA	TRBV12-3/TRBV12-4	TRBJ2-3	CASSSLEGTQYF	TGTGCCAGCAGTTCATTGGAGGGTACGCAGTATTTT
14	NA	NA	TRBV5-6	TRBJ1-5	CASSLAGVRQPQHF	TGTGCCAGCAGCTTGGCAGGGGTTCGGCAGCCCCAGCATTTT
12	NA	many	TRBV29-1	TRBJ2-5	CSFRGVQETQYF	TGCAGCTTCAGGGGGGTCCAAGAGACCCAGTACTTC
13	NA	many	TRBV6-1	TRBJ2-3	CASSRDSTDTQYF	TGTGCCAGCAGTAGAGACAGCACAGATACGCAGTATTTT
15	NA	NA	TRBV24-1	TRBJ2-2	CATSSGTSNTGELFF	TGTGCCACCAGTTCCGGGACAAGTAACACCGGGGAGCTGTTTTTT
14	TRBD2	few	TRBV20-1	TRBJ2-3	CSAGDYRRADTQYF	TGCAGTGCTGGGGACTACCGTCGGGCAGATACGCAGTATTTT
15	TRBD2	NA	TRBV28	TRBJ2-2	CASSLPPGGTGGLFF	TGTGCCAGCAGCCTCCCACCGGGAGGGACCGGGGGGCTGTTTTTT
19	TRBD2	many	TRBV30	TRBJ2-3	CAWRRLAGGHATSTDTQYF	TGTGCCTGGAGAAGACTAGCGGGAGGACACGCTACTAGCACAGATACGCAGTATTTT
14	NA	many	TRBV6-1	TRBJ1-3	CASSSGIVGNTIYF	TGTGCCAGCAGTTCCGGGATCGTTGGAAACACCATATATTTT
15	TRBD1	NA	TRBV9	TRBJ1-6	CASSVGDRGVSPLHF	TGTGCCAGCAGCGTTGGTGACAGGGGTGTTTCACCCCTCCACTTT
17	NA	many	TRBV3-1	TRBJ1-5	CASSQGRTDYSNQPQHF	TGTGCCAGCAGCCAAGGCCGGACAGATTATAGCAATCAGCCCCAGCATTTT
18	NA	many	TRBV20-1	TRBJ2-7	CSAHTSRLSGLEGDEQYF	TGCAGTGCTCATACATCCCGCCTCTCGGGGCTAGAGGGGGACGAGCAGTACTTC
13	NA	NA	TRBV20-1	TRBJ1-1	CSAPGAGYTEAFF	TGCAGTGCCCCAGGGGCGGGTTATACTGAAGCTTTCTTT
18	TRBD1	many	TRBV20-1	TRBJ1-2	CSARALGTGDFSNYGYTF	TGCAGTGCTAGAGCTCTCGGGACAGGGGATTTTTCTAACTATGGCTACACCTTC
13	NA	many	TRBV2	TRBJ2-2	CASRQGFGGELFF	TGTGCCAGCAGACAGGGATTTGGCGGGGAGCTGTTTTTT
15	TRBD2	many	TRBV5-1	TRBJ2-1	CASSRTGTSSNEQFF	TGCGCCAGCAGTCGCACCGGGACTAGCTCCAATGAGCAGTTCTTC
13	NA	many	TRBV30	TRBJ2-7	CAWGRGTDIEQYF	TGTGCCTGGGGACGCGGGACAGATATCGAGCAGTACTTC
13	NA	NA	TRBV7-3	TRBJ2-1	CASSSLPPNEQFF	TGTGCCAGCAGCTCCCTCCCCCCCAATGAGCAGTTCTTC
16	TRBD2	many	TRBV7-3	TRBJ2-3	CASSSGLSGGTDTQYF	TGTGCCAGCAGCTCTGGGCTTAGCGGGGGCACAGATACGCAGTATTTT
14	NA	few	TRBV2	TRBJ2-1	CASRTELGGIEQFF	TGTGCCAGCAGGACCGAGTTAGGGGGTATTGAGCAGTTCTTC
13	NA	many	TRBV3-1	TRBJ1-1	CASSQTGKTEAFF	TGTGCCAGCAGCCAAACGGGGAAGACTGAAGCTTTCTTT
15	NA	few	TRBV5-1	TRBJ1-3	CASSLEGLGGDTIYF	TGCGCCAGCAGCTTGGAGGGTCTGGGGGGAGACACCATATATTTT
14	NA	NA	TRBV20-1	TRBJ2-5	CSASKGEHQETQYF	TGCAGTGCTAGCAAGGGGGAACACCAAGAGACCCAGTACTTC
12	NA	few	TRBV7-8	TRBJ2-4	CASSPDSNIQYF	TGTGCCAGCAGCCCTGACTCTAACATTCAGTACTTC
13	NA	many	TRBV30	TRBJ1-3	CAWEYSGGGTIYF	TGTGCCTGGGAGTACAGTGGCGGGGGCACCATATATTTT
18	TRBD1	many	TRBV3-1	TRBJ2-1	CASSQLPRPGQGNNEQFF	TGTGCCAGCAGCCAACTCCCCCGCCCGGGACAGGGGAACAATGAGCAGTTCTTC
14	TRBD2	many	TRBV28	TRBJ2-7	CASSLAGPPYEQYF	TGTGCCAGCAGCTTAGCGGGACCCCCCTACGAGCAGTACTTC
15	NA	few	TRBV6-2/TRBV6-3	TRBJ1-5	CASSLDRTYNQPQHF	TGTGCCAGCAGCCTCGACAGGACGTACAATCAGCCCCAGCATTTT
14	NA	few	TRBV5-4	TRBJ1-4	CASSLDRDDEKLFF	TGTGCCAGCAGCTTGGACAGGGACGATGAAAAACTGTTTTTT
15	TRBD1	NA	TRBV18	TRBJ2-5	CASSPRGTGGQTQYF	TGTGCCAGCTCACCACGCGGGACAGGGGGACAGACCCAGTACTTC
16	NA	NA	TRBV5-6	TRBJ2-7	CASSLMTRHRLDEQYF	TGTGCCAGCAGCCTCATGACACGGCACAGACTAGACGAGCAGTACTTC
17	NA	NA	TRBV6-2/TRBV6-3	TRBJ1-1	CASSYFGRDSMNTEAFF	TGTGCCAGCAGTTATTTTGGGAGGGACTCTATGAACACTGAAGCTTTCTTT